This T cell receptor beta chain is drawn from a study of vaccination and CD4 T cells after COVID-19. Between the trimmed V and J ends, which lost 4 bases and 6 bases, there was a span of 18 bases. The CDR3 length is 15 residues. CDR1 SGHTA and CDR2 FQGNSA come from the germline V gene. Regarding the study as a whole: Spike mono-reactivity marked 304 of 307 vaccine-specific clones in convalescent patients.

The treatment was: approximately nine-day PBMC culture with coronavirus spike peptide pools or control peptides (ViraFEST assay). Notes on this clonotype: Its antigen is not identified.

Sequencing of the DNA from cultured CD4+ T cells was carried out with the Oncomine TCR Beta short-read assay. In TCRdb, the PCR reads were re-called with MiXCR into one record per CDR3 protein. The sample comprises under 25,000 distinct CDR3 sequences, 44% of which are singletons, and roughly 27% rests with the top ten. This clonotype originated in a human donor who had recovered from COVID-19. The rearrangement uses TRBV7-2 and TRBJ1-2, with a weak D call TRBD1 (5 bases). The specimen comprised CD4+ T cells from blood, cultured in vitro, sampled before SARS-CoV-2 vaccination. The CDR3 nucleotides read TGTGCCAGCAGCTCCTCGCTGGGGAGAGGGGATGGCTACACCTTC. The encoded protein is CASSSSLGRGDGYTF.